The 26 T cell receptor beta chains below come from one sample, sequenced in a study of blood T cell repertoires in COVID-19. The repertoire was sequenced with immunoSEQ multiplex PCR; TCRdb's copy has only in-frame clones and lacks some. The sample holds 90,000 or so clones, about 90% seen once. The sample taken for sequencing was peripheral blood. The receptors stem from a man aged 18 to 30 with COVID-19, enrolled during active disease.

The chain carries TRBV19 and TRBJ1-4; possible D gene TRBD1, 6 bases. V gave up 4 bases and J gave up 11 bases, with 20 bases separating them. The CDR3 has 15 amino acids. Germline CDR1 is LNHDA and CDR2 is SQIVND (reference sequence). For the CDR3, the DNA is TGTGCCAGTAGTAACTGGGCCGTGGACAGCGACAAACTGTTTTTT. Amino acid sequence: CASSNWAVDSDKLFF.

The chain uses TRBV6-5 and TRBJ2-2, with D possibly being TRBD2 (6 bases). V lost 7 bases and J 6 bases, leaving 18 bases between the germline ends. The CDR3 runs 15 residues. CDR1 and CDR2 from the germline V gene are MNHEY and SVGAGI. CDR3 DNA sequence: TGTGCCAGCATCCTGGGACTTCTGAAGGCCGGGGAGCTGTTTTTT. It codes for CASILGLLKAGELFF.

The V call is TRBV6-5, the J call TRBJ2-7; 7 nucleotides match TRBD2. V lost 7 bases and J lost 5; bases outside the gene matches: 8. This CDR3 has 13 amino acids. Germline V gene sequence: CDR1 MNHEY, CDR2 SVGAGI. The CDR3 is CASNRAGANEQYF. Here the CDR3 DNA reads TGTGCCAGCAATCGGGCGGGAGCCAACGAGCAGTACTTC.

The J gene is TRBJ2-1, the V gene TRBV11-2; D possibly corresponds to TRBD2 (6 bases). Trimming removed 0 bases at V and 7 bases at J, with 13 bases between. This CDR3 region has 15 residues. Germline CDR1 and CDR2: SGHAT and FQNNGV. The CDR3 DNA reads TGTGCCAGCAGCTTAGAGCCCCCGGGGAGGAATGAGCAGTTCTTC. Amino acids: CASSLEPPGRNEQFF.

This sequence joins TRBV12-3 or TRBV12-4 and TRBJ1-2; D unclear. The CDR3 is 12 residues long. Between the trimmed V and J ends, which lost 5 bases and 12 bases, there was a span of 16 bases. The CDR3 DNA follows: TGTGCCAGCAGTCGCCTGGGCTCCGCAGACACCTTC. It translates to CASSRLGSADTF.

In its sample, this clone was seen once. V gene TRBV27 combines with J gene TRBJ2-7; 8 bases are shared with TRBD1. Germline loops: CDR1 MNHEY, CDR2 SMNVEV (reference sequence). This CDR3 contains 14 residues. J gave up 2 bases and V 5 bases, and 5 bases lay outside the gene matches. As DNA, the CDR3 is TGTGCCAGCAGTCTACAGGGGGGCCCCTACGAGCAGTACTTC. As protein: CASSLQGGPYEQYF.

This sequence joins TRBV19 and TRBJ2-7; TRBD1 matches at 8 bases. CDR1 LNHDA and CDR2 SQIVND come from the germline V gene (reference sequence). V was pared by 1 base and J by 2 bases, with 13 bases of the junction left unmatched. The CDR3 is made up of 18 amino acids. The CDR3 loop reads CASSIGIGTGTGAYEQYF. The CDR3 nucleotides are TGTGCCAGTAGTATAGGAATTGGGACCGGGACAGGCGCCTACGAGCAGTACTTC.

This clone was observed a few times. The genes are TRBV12-2 and TRBJ2-2; the table's D gene call, TRBD2, was not cross checked with the DNA. TRBV12-2 represents a pseudogene. The CDR3 is 16 residues long. Here the CDR3 DNA reads TGTGCAAGTCGCTTGTATCTAGCGGGAGAAACCGGGGAGCTGTTTTTT. It encodes CASRLYLAGETGELFF.

The gene calls are TRBV19 and TRBJ2-7; D may be TRBD1 (5 bases). CDR1 LNHDA and CDR2 SQIVND come from the germline V gene (reference sequence). This CDR3 contains 14 residues. V was cut by 2 bases and J by 5 bases, with 13 bases left in between. CDR3 residues: CASSIWGSSDEQYF. The CDR3 DNA reads as TGTGCCAGTAGTATATGGGGCAGTTCCGACGAGCAGTACTTC.

This chain connects TRBV2 to TRBJ1-2; 9 bases line up with TRBD1. This CDR3 spans 14 amino acids. V lost 6 bases, J lost 0 bases, and 2 bases stayed unmatched. CDR1 and CDR2 from the germline V gene are SNHLY and FYNNEI. The chain's CDR3 is CASRGTGSNYGYTF. CDR3 coding DNA: TGTGCCAGCAGAGGGACAGGGTCTAACTATGGCTACACCTTC.

The chain has TRBV7-3 and TRBJ2-2, with TRBD1 matching over 8 bases. Trimming removed 2 bases from V and 5 bases from J; junction bases left unmatched: 10. Germline V gene lookup returns CDR1 SGHTA and CDR2 FQGTGA. This CDR3 comprises 17 residues. The CDR3 here is CASSLWTGQGKTGELFF. The CDR3 bases are TGTGCCAGCAGCTTATGGACCGGACAGGGCAAGACCGGGGAGCTGTTTTTT.

This clone has just a few counts. V and J are TRBV4-1 and TRBJ2-1; D is perhaps TRBD1 (6 bases). The length of the CDR3 is 15 residues. Germline lookup yields CDR1 MGHRA and CDR2 YSYEKL. Trimming pared 0 bases from V and 6 bases from J, leaving 12 bases between. This chain's CDR3 is CASSQEGGQFNEQFF. The CDR3 DNA reads as TGCGCCAGCAGCCAAGAGGGCGGACAGTTCAATGAGCAGTTCTTC.

The rearrangement uses TRBV19 and TRBJ1-1; D might be TRBD1 (6 bases). Germline CDR1 is LNHDA and CDR2 is SQIVND (reference sequence). Trimming cost V 1 base and J 3 bases, with 18 bases left between them. The CDR3 spans 17 residues. The CDR3 DNA sequence: TGTGCCAGTAGTATAGCCCTAGACAGGAGATCTCACACTGAAGCTTTCTTT. Its translation is CASSIALDRRSHTEAFF.

The rearrangement uses TRBV6-5 and TRBJ2-1, with TRBD2 identical over 8 bases. After removal of 7 bases from V and 8 bases from J, the junction contained 4 bases not matched to a gene. The CDR3 length is 12 residues. In germline, CDR1 is MNHEY, CDR2 SVGAGI. CDR3 loop: CASIRGGHEQFF. DNA of the CDR3: TGTGCCAGCATTCGGGGGGGGCATGAGCAGTTCTTC.

The chain employs TRBV9 and TRBJ2-7; TRBD1 aligns across 9 bases. V was clipped by 0 bases and J by 6 bases; unmatched bases: 4. This CDR3 is built from 14 residues. CDR1 and CDR2 (germline): SGDLS, YYNGEE. CDR3 nucleotide sequence: TGTGCCAGCAGCGTAGCTGGGACAGGGCCCGAGCAGTACTTC. Translating gives CASSVAGTGPEQYF.

V is TRBV6-2 or TRBV6-3 and J is TRBJ2-1, with 10 bases matching TRBD2. Germline values: CDR1 MNHEY, CDR2 SVGEGT. The CDR3 runs 16 residues. J was trimmed by 4 bases and V by 5 bases; bases with no gene match: 8. In DNA form, the CDR3 reads TGTGCCAGCAGTGCACTAGCGGGATTCCTGTACAATGAGCAGTTCTTC. This sequence encodes CASSALAGFLYNEQFF.

V is TRBV7-6 and J is TRBJ2-7; D gene ambiguous. V was shortened by 4 bases and J by 6 bases, with 7 bases between the two germline ends. The germline V gene encodes CDR1 SGHVS and CDR2 FNYEAQ. The CDR3 extends over 11 amino acids. This chain's CDR3 is CASSSRGEQYF. CDR3 DNA: TGTGCCAGCAGCTCCAGAGGCGAGCAGTACTTC.

The rearrangement joins TRBV7-2 to TRBJ2-5, with D maybe TRBD1 (6 bases). V lost 4 bases, J lost 2 bases, and 17 bases lay in between. This CDR3 has 16 residues. The germline gives CDR1 SGHTA, CDR2 FQGNSA. CDR3 region: CASSSKTQGLQETQYF. Written as DNA, the CDR3 is TGTGCCAGCAGCTCAAAGACTCAGGGGCTTCAAGAGACCCAGTACTTC. Drawing the rest from reference TRBV7-2 and TRBJ2-5, the complete variable domain is GAGVSQSPSNKVTEKGKDVELRCDPISGHTALYWYRQSLGQGLEFLIYFQGNSAPDKSGLPSDRFSAERTGGSVSTLTIQRTQQEDSAVYLCASSSKTQGLQETQYFGPGTRLLVL.

This rearrangement joins TRBV27 to TRBJ2-3, with D hard to call. Germline values: CDR1 MNHEY, CDR2 SMNVEV (reference sequence). V was clipped by 1 base and J by 0 bases, with 11 bases between them. The CDR3 runs 16 residues. The CDR3 spells CASSLFPKSSTDTQYF. In DNA, the CDR3 is TGTGCCAGCAGTTTATTTCCTAAGTCTAGCACAGATACGCAGTATTTT.

The chain employs TRBV27 and TRBJ2-7, with a possible D match to TRBD2 (6 bases). Trimming stripped 4 bases from V and 2 bases from J, with 12 bases between. The CDR3 covers 14 residues. Germline lookup yields CDR1 MNHEY and CDR2 SMNVEV (reference sequence). The CDR3 protein is CASSWRGLTYEQYF. Here the CDR3 DNA reads TGTGCCAGCAGTTGGAGGGGCCTAACCTACGAGCAGTACTTC.

This clone appeared once. Mismatch with germline at one junction end may stem from a read error. The gene calls are TRBV29-1 and TRBJ1-4; TRBD1 matches at 7 bases. CDR1 and CDR2 (germline): SQVTM, ANQGSEA. The CDR3 has 13 amino acids. The CDR3 spells CSTEDRANEKLLF. In DNA form, the CDR3 reads TGCAGCACGGAAGACAGGGCTAATGAAAAACTGCTTTTT.

This clone has only one observation. The gene calls are TRBV7-3 and TRBJ2-7; TRBD1 might be the D (5 bases). Trimming pared 8 bases from V and 3 bases from J, leaving 14 bases between. The CDR3 covers 13 residues. In germline, CDR1 is SGHTA, CDR2 FQGTGA. CDR3 sequence: CASGQGFGYEQYF. CDR3 nucleotide sequence: TGTGCCAGCGGCCAGGGATTCGGCTACGAGCAGTACTTC.

The V gene is TRBV7-9, the J gene TRBJ1-6, with D perhaps matching TRBD1 (5 bases). Per germline, CDR1 SEHNR and CDR2 FQNEAQ (reference sequence). V was cut by 0 bases and J by 9 bases, with 12 bases left in between. This CDR3 region has 15 residues. In DNA, the CDR3 is TGTGCCAGCAGCTTAGCCGACATTCAGGGTTCACCCCTCCACTTT. Translating it yields CASSLADIQGSPLHF.

This CDR3 is CASSRGQGINYGYTF. The CDR3 coding sequence is TGTGCCAGCAGCCGCGGACAGGGGATTAACTATGGCTACACCTTC. The chain employs TRBV13 and TRBJ1-2; TRBD1 matches 9 bases. The CDR3 extends over 15 amino acids. Germline-derived CDR1 and CDR2 are PRHDT and FYEKMQ (reference sequence). J gave up 1 base and V 5 bases, and 5 bases lay outside the gene matches.

V gene TRBV6-6 combines with J gene TRBJ2-7; D is unclear. The CDR3 contains 14 residues. Germline CDR1 reads MNHNY; CDR2 reads SVGAGI (reference sequence). Trimming stripped 2 bases from V and 2 bases from J, with 10 bases between. The CDR3 loop reads CASSYPAAAYEQYF. The CDR3 bases are TGTGCCAGCAGTTACCCGGCGGCTGCCTACGAGCAGTACTTC.

The V and J genes are TRBV9 and TRBJ2-1; no reliable D call. CDR3 size: 14 residues. Trimming cost V 3 bases and J 8 bases, with 15 bases left between them. Per germline, CDR1 SGDLS and CDR2 YYNGEE. The CDR3 reads CASSASHRIDEQFF. DNA of the CDR3: TGTGCCAGCAGCGCTAGTCATCGGATAGATGAGCAGTTCTTC.